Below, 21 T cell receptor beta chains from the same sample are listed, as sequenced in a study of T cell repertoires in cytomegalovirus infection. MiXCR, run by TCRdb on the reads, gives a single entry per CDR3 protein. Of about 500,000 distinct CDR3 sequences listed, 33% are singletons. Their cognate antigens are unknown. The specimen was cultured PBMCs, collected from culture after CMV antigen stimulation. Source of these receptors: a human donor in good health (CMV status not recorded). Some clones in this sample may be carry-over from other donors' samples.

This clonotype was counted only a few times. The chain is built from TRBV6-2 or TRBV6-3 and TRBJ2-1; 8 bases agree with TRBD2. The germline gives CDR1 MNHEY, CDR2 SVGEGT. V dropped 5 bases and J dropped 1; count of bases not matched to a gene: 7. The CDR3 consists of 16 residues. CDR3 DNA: TGTGCCAGCAGTGACCCTAGCGGGCCATCCTACAATGAGCAGTTCTTC. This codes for CASSDPSGPSYNEQFF.

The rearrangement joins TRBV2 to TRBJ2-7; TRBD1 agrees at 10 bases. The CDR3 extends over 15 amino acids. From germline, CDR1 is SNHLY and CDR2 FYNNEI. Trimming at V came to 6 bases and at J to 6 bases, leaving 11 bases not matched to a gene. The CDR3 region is CASRELTGTGVEQYF. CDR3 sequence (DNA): TGTGCCAGCAGAGAGCTTACCGGGACAGGGGTCGAGCAGTACTTC.

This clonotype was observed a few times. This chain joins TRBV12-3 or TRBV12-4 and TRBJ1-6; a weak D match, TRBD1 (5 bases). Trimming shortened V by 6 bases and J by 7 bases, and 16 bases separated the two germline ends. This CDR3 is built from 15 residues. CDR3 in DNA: TGTGCCAGCAGCCCCCGGGACTCTAAAAATTCACCCCTCCACTTT. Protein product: CASSPRDSKNSPLHF.

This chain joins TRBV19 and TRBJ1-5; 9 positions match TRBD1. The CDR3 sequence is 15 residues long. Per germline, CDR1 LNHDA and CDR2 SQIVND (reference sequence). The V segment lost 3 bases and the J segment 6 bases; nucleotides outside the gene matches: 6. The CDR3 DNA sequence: TGTGCCAGTAGTATTCGGAGACAGGGGGTTCAGCCCCAGCATTTT. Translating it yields CASSIRRQGVQPQHF.

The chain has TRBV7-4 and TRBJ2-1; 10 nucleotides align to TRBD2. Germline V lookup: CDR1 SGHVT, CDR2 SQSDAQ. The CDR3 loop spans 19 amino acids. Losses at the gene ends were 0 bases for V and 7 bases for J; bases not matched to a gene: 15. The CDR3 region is CASSLAPRAGGSSGNEQFF. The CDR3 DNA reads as TGTGCCAGCAGCTTAGCCCCTCGAGCGGGAGGGTCATCGGGGAATGAGCAGTTCTTC.

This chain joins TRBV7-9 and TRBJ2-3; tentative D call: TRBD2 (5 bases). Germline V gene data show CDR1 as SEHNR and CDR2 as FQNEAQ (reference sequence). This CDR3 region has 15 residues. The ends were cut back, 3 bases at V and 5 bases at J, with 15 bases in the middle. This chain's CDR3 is CASSFAGTMRDTQYF. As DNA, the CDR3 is TGTGCCAGCAGCTTCGCGGGTACTATGCGAGATACGCAGTATTTT.

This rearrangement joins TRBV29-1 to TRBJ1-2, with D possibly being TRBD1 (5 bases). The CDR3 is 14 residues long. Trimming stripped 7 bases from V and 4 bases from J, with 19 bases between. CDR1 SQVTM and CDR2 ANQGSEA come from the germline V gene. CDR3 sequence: CSAPTGLAPYGYTF. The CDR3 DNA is TGCAGCGCCCCAACGGGACTCGCGCCCTATGGCTACACCTTC.

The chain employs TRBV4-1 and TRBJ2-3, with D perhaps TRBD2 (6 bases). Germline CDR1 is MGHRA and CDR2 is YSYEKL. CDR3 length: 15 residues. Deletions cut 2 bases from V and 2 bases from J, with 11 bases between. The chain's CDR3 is CASSQLSGNTDTQYF. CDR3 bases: TGCGCCAGCAGCCAACTTAGCGGCAACACAGATACGCAGTATTTT.

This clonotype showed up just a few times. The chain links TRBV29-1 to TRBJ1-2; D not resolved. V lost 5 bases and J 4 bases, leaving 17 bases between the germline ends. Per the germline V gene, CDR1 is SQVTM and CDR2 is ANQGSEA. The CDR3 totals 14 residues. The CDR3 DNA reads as TGCAGCGTTATGACGATGATACCAAGCTATGGCTACACCTTC. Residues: CSVMTMIPSYGYTF.

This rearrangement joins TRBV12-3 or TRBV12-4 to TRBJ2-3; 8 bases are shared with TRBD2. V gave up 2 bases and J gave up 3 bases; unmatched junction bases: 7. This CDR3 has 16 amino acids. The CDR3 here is CASSLNPTSGTDTQYF. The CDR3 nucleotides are TGTGCCAGCAGTTTAAATCCTACTAGCGGAACAGATACGCAGTATTTT.

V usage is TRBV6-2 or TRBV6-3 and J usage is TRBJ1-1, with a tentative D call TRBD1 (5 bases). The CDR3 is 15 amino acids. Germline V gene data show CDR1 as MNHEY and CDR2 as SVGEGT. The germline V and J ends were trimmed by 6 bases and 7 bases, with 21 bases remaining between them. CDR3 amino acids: CASRSIPPGGGEAFF. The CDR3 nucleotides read TGTGCCAGCAGGTCCATCCCCCCTGGGGGAGGTGAAGCTTTCTTT.

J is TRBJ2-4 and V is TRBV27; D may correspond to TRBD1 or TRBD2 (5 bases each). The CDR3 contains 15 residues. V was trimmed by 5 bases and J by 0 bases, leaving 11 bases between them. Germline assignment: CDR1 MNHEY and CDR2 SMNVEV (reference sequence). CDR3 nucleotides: TGTGCCAGCAGTCACACCGGGACAGCCAAAAACATTCAGTACTTC. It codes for CASSHTGTAKNIQYF.

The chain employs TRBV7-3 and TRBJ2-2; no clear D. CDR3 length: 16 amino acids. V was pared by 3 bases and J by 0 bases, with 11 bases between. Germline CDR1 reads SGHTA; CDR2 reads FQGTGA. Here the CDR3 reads CASSFGPPPNTGELFF. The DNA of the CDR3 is TGTGCCAGCAGCTTCGGCCCGCCCCCGAACACCGGGGAGCTGTTTTTT.

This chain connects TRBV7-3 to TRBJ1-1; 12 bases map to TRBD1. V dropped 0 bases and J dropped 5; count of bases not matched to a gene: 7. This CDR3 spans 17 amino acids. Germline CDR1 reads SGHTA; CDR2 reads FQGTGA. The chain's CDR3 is CASSLTGQGAPGTEAFF. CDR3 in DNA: TGTGCCAGCAGCTTAACGGGACAGGGGGCGCCGGGGACTGAAGCTTTCTTT.

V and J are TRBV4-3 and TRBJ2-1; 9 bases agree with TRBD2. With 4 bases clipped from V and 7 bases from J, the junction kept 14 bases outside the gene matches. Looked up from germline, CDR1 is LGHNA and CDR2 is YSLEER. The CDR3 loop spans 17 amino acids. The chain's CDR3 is CASSLTRAGGPKNEQFF. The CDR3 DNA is TGCGCCAGCAGCCTCACCCGGGCGGGAGGGCCGAAAAATGAGCAGTTCTTC.

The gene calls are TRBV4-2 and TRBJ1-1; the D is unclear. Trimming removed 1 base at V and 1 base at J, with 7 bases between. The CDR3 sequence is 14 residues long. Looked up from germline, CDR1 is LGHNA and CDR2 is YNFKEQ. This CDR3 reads CASSQVSANTEAFF. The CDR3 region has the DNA TGTGCCAGCAGCCAAGTCTCGGCGAACACTGAAGCTTTCTTT.

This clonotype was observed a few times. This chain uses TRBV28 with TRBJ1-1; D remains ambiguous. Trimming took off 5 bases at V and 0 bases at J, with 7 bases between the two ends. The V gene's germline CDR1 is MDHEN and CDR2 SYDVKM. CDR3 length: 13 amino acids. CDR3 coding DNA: TGTGCCAGCAGTGATCTGATGAACACTGAAGCTTTCTTT. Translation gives CASSDLMNTEAFF.

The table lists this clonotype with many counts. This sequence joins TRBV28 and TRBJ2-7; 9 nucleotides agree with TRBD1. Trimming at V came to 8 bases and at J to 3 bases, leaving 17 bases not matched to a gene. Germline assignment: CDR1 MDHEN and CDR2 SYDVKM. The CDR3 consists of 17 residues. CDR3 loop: CASVPGQGTLPYYEQYV. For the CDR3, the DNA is TGTGCCAGCGTCCCGGGACAGGGAACCCTGCCTTACTACGAGCAGTACGTC.

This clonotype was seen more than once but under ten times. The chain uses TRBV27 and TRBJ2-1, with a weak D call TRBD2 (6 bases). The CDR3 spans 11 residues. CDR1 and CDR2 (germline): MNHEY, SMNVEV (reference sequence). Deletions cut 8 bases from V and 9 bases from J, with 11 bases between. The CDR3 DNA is TGTGCCAGCGGACTACTCCTTGAGCAGTTCTTC. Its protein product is CASGLLLEQFF.

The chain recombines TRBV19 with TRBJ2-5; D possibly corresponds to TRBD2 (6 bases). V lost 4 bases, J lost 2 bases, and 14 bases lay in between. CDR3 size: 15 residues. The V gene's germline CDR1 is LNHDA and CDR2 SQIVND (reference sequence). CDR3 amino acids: CASSNSGTPQETQYF. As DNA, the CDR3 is TGTGCCAGTAGTAATAGCGGAACCCCACAAGAGACCCAGTACTTC.

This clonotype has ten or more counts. The DNA for the CDR3 is TGTGCCAGCAGCATACTAGGTCCCGGGGGTGGAACTGAAGCTTTCTTT. It codes for CASSILGPGGGTEAFF. The chain links TRBV7-3 to TRBJ1-1; TRBD1 is a possible D gene (5 bases). CDR1 SGHTA and CDR2 FQGTGA come from the germline V gene. This CDR3 has 16 residues. V lost 5 bases and J 5 bases, leaving 21 bases between the germline ends.